Listed here are 32 T cell receptor beta chains from one sample, sequenced in a study of radiotherapy plus CTLA-4 blockade in lung cancer. Assay used: immunoSEQ multiplex PCR; TCRdb lists only in-frame clones, some missing. Of 65,000 to 85,000 clones listed, roughly 76% are singletons. This specimen was peripheral blood, taken from a patient treated with radiotherapy plus ipilimumab. Source of these receptors: a human donor with non-small cell lung cancer whose response to radiotherapy plus ipilimumab could not be evaluated. Some clones in this sample may be carry-over from other donors' samples.

The V gene is TRBV25-1, the J gene TRBJ1-1; no clear D gene. V lost 2 bases to trimming and J lost 5 bases, with 12 bases between them. The CDR3 consists of 14 residues. The germline gives CDR1 MGHDK, CDR2 SYGVNS. CDR3 sequence reads: CASSETGVVTEAFF. The CDR3 coding sequence is TGTGCCAGCAGTGAAACCGGAGTGGTAACTGAAGCTTTCTTT.

The rearrangement uses TRBV28 and TRBJ2-7, with TRBD1 matching over 9 bases. The germline gives CDR1 MDHEN, CDR2 SYDVKM. V lost 5 bases and J lost 2; bases outside the gene matches: 10. This CDR3 is 16 amino acids long. CDR3 sequence reads: CASSNLPGQGTYEQYF. Here the CDR3 DNA reads TGTGCCAGCAGTAACCTCCCGGGACAGGGAACCTACGAGCAGTACTTC.

The chain carries TRBV2 and TRBJ2-5, with 9 positions matching TRBD2. Germline V lookup: CDR1 SNHLY, CDR2 FYNNEI. Trimming took 8 bases from V and 5 from J; bases not matched to a gene: 9. This CDR3 region has 14 residues. The DNA of the CDR3 is TGTGCCAGCGGAGCGGGGGGCCGGGTTGAGACCCAGTACTTC. Protein: CASGAGGRVETQYF. Variable domain in full (rest from reference TRBV2 and TRBJ2-5): EPEVTQTPSHQVTQMGQEVILRCVPISNHLYFYWYRQILGQKVEFLVSFYNNEISEKSEIFDDQFSVERPDGSNFTLKIRSTKLEDSAMYFCASGAGGRVETQYFGPGTRLLVL.

The chain combines TRBV7-9 with TRBJ2-6; no clear D gene. The CDR3 has 15 residues. V lost 4 bases to trimming and J lost 0 bases, with 7 bases between them. CDR1 is SEHNR, CDR2 FQNEAQ, per germline (reference sequence). CDR3 sequence: CASSSYSSGANVLTF. In DNA form, the CDR3 reads TGTGCCAGCAGCTCCTACAGCTCTGGGGCCAACGTCCTGACTTTC. Based on the CDR3 plus reference TRBV7-9 and TRBJ2-6, the full variable domain is DTGVSQNPRHKITKRGQNVTFRCDPISEHNRLYWYRQTLGQGPEFLTYFQNEAQLEKSRLLSDRFSAERPKGSFSTLEIQRTEQGDSAMYLCASSSYSSGANVLTFGAGSRLTVL.

The chain couples TRBV2 to TRBJ1-2; D uncertain. The CDR3 covers 13 residues. The germline gives CDR1 SNHLY, CDR2 FYNNEI. With 3 bases removed from V and 8 bases from J, the gap between germline ends came to 13 bases. In nucleotides, the CDR3 is TGTGCCAGCAGTGACATACGGGAGGGAGGCTACACCTTC. Translated: CASSDIREGGYTF.

This clone was recorded once. The chain employs TRBV5-6 and TRBJ1-3; unclear D gene. The CDR3 covers 13 residues. V lost 7 bases and J lost 6, with 14 bases in between. CDR1 is SGHDT and CDR2 is YYEEEE in the germline V gene. The CDR3 DNA follows: TGTGCCAGCCTTCGCAGGCGGGAAAACACCATATATTTT. It encodes CASLRRRENTIYF.

The chain employs TRBV2 and TRBJ1-6; no clear D gene. Deletions cut 1 base from V and 8 bases from J, with 6 bases between. This CDR3 is 13 amino acids long. Per the germline V gene, CDR1 is SNHLY and CDR2 is FYNNEI. Here the CDR3 DNA reads TGTGCCAGCAGTGAAGATCGGGATTCACCCCTCCACTTT. It codes for CASSEDRDSPLHF. The variable domain in full, completed from reference TRBV2 and TRBJ1-6, reads EPEVTQTPSHQVTQMGQEVILRCVPISNHLYFYWYRQILGQKVEFLVSFYNNEISEKSEIFDDQFSVERPDGSNFTLKIRSTKLEDSAMYFCASSEDRDSPLHFGNGTRLTVT.

As to this clone: This likely comes from a read error, as the CDR3 has no conserved phenylalanine or tryptophan at its end. The chain has TRBV13 and TRBJ1-2; possibly TRBD1 for D (5 bases). Germline loops: CDR1 PRHDT, CDR2 FYEKMQ (reference sequence). V was clipped by 5 bases and J by 2 bases, with 12 bases between them. CDR3 size: 14 residues. For the CDR3, the DNA is TGTGCCAGCAGCGCCGGGACTCAGAACTATGGCTACACCCTC. Protein sequence: CASSAGTQNYGYTL.

The chain couples TRBV6-6 to TRBJ1-1, with 9 bases matching TRBD1. Germline V gene data show CDR1 as MNHNY and CDR2 as SVGAGI (reference sequence). This CDR3 region has 16 residues. V lost 4 bases and J lost 2; bases outside the gene matches: 8. The CDR3 nucleotides are TGTGCCAGCAGTTTCCCGACAGGGGGGATCAACACTGAAGCTTTCTTT. Translating gives CASSFPTGGINTEAFF.

This chain links TRBV4-2 with TRBJ1-3; D is undetermined. Per germline, CDR1 LGHNA and CDR2 YNFKEQ. The V gene lost 0 bases and the J gene lost 0 bases, with 9 bases spanning the gap. The CDR3 length is 16 residues. The CDR3 here is CASSQDLGHSGNTIYF. CDR3 nucleotides: TGTGCCAGCAGCCAAGATCTGGGCCACTCTGGAAACACCATATATTTT.

This clone was observed once. V and J are TRBV6-1 and TRBJ1-2; 8 bases map to TRBD1. The CDR3 is 15 amino acids. The germline gives CDR1 MNHNS, CDR2 SASEGT. The ends lost 4 bases at V and 4 bases at J; junction bases unmatched: 8. The CDR3 spells CASSARGPQVYGYTF. In DNA, the CDR3 is TGTGCCAGCAGTGCCAGGGGGCCCCAGGTCTATGGCTACACCTTC.

The rearrangement uses TRBV4-1 and TRBJ2-7, with 13 bases identical to TRBD2. J gave up 2 bases and V 4 bases, and 11 bases lay outside the gene matches. In germline, CDR1 is MGHRA, CDR2 YSYEKL. This CDR3 region has 18 residues. CDR3 in DNA: TGCGCCAGCAGCCTCTTACCGACTAGCGGGGGGTTCCCCTACGAGCAGTACTTC. It is translated as CASSLLPTSGGFPYEQYF.

This clone was picked up a small number of times. This chain joins TRBV28 and TRBJ2-1, with 7 bases fitting TRBD2. The ends lost 3 bases at V and 7 bases at J; junction bases unmatched: 6. In germline, CDR1 is MDHEN, CDR2 SYDVKM. The CDR3 runs to 14 residues. The CDR3 nucleotides read TGTGCCAGCAGTTTCCGACCCGGGAGGAATGAGCAGTTCTTC. Translating gives CASSFRPGRNEQFF.

This clone was seen a single time. For the CDR3, the DNA is TGTGCCTGGAGGGGGGGGATCCCCGGACACTCCTACGAGCAGTACTTC. Translation: CAWRGGIPGHSYEQYF. The chain has TRBV30 and TRBJ2-7, with 7 bases lining up with TRBD2. This CDR3 has 16 amino acids. V was pared by 3 bases and J by 0 bases, with 11 bases of the junction left unmatched. Germline lookup yields CDR1 GTSNPN and CDR2 SVGIG (reference sequence).

The table lists this clone with a few counts. V is TRBV9 and J is TRBJ2-2; a possible D gene is TRBD2 (6 bases). Trimming took 0 bases from V and 0 from J, leaving 15 bases between them. Germline CDR1 SGDLS, CDR2 YYNGEE. The CDR3 length is 18 residues. In DNA, the CDR3 is TGTGCCAGCAGCGTAGCCAGGGAGGACTTTGCGAACACCGGGGAGCTGTTTTTT. Translated: CASSVAREDFANTGELFF. The full variable domain, its missing parts supplied by reference TRBV9 and TRBJ2-2, is DSGVTQTPKHLITATGQRVTLRCSPRSGDLSVYWYQQSLDQGLQFLIQYYNGEERAKGNILERFSAQQFPDLHSELNLSSLELGDSALYFCASSVAREDFANTGELFFGEGSRLTVL.

The gene calls are TRBV7-9 and TRBJ2-5; TRBD1 is a possible D gene (5 bases). V lost 5 bases and J 5 bases, leaving 21 bases between the germline ends. The CDR3 covers 16 residues. The germline V gene encodes CDR1 SEHNR and CDR2 FQNEAQ (reference sequence). The CDR3, as DNA: TGTGCCAGCAGCCCAGATAAGGGGATGATTGGTGAGACCCAGTACTTC. Translation gives CASSPDKGMIGETQYF. The full variable domain, its missing parts supplied by reference TRBV7-9 and TRBJ2-5, is DTGVSQNPRHKITKRGQNVTFRCDPISEHNRLYWYRQTLGQGPEFLTYFQNEAQLEKSRLLSDRFSAERPKGSFSTLEIQRTEQGDSAMYLCASSPDKGMIGETQYFGPGTRLLVL.

The genes are TRBV6-5 and TRBJ2-5, with TRBD1 identical over 9 bases. V shed 5 bases and J 5 bases; nucleotides not matched to a gene: 6. Germline V gives CDR1 MNHEY, CDR2 SVGAGI. The CDR3 runs to 14 residues. The CDR3 region is CASSRLDRGETQYF. The CDR3 DNA reads as TGTGCCAGCAGTCGCCTGGACAGGGGCGAGACCCAGTACTTC.

This chain uses TRBV5-4 with TRBJ1-1; a possible D gene is TRBD1 (5 bases). The CDR3 contains 14 residues. V was shortened by 4 bases and J by 5 bases, with 15 bases between the two germline ends. Germline V gene lookup returns CDR1 SGHNT and CDR2 YYREEE (reference sequence). The CDR3 region is CASSMLGGGTEAFF. The CDR3 bases are TGTGCCAGCAGCATGCTCGGGGGAGGGACTGAAGCTTTCTTT.

The V call is TRBV2, the J call TRBJ2-3, with 7 bases aligning to TRBD2. V was pared by 2 bases and J by 5 bases, with 4 bases of the junction left unmatched. The CDR3 covers 14 residues. Germline values: CDR1 SNHLY, CDR2 FYNNEI. Written as DNA, the CDR3 is TGTGCCAGCAGTGAATTGGGGGGGAGAGATACGCAGTATTTT. Its translation: CASSELGGRDTQYF.

The V gene is TRBV6-5, the J gene TRBJ2-3; TRBD1 aligns across 10 bases. Germline V gene data show CDR1 as MNHEY and CDR2 as SVGAGI. The CDR3 is 15 residues long. V shed 6 bases and J 5 bases; nucleotides not matched to a gene: 8. CDR3 nucleotide sequence: TGTGCCAGCAGCCGACAGGGGGCCCTTGTAGATACGCAGTATTTT. Amino acid sequence: CASSRQGALVDTQYF.

J is TRBJ2-7 and V is TRBV7-8; no clear D. V lost 5 bases, J lost 3 bases, and 11 bases lay in between. The CDR3 length is 13 residues. CDR1 is SGHVS, CDR2 FQNEAQ, per germline. CDR3 sequence: CASSPDSYYEQYF. CDR3 nucleotide sequence: TGTGCCAGCAGCCCCGACTCCTACTACGAGCAGTACTTC.

The rearrangement links TRBV14 to TRBJ1-2; no firm D call. CDR3 length: 13 residues. Germline values: CDR1 SGHDN, CDR2 FVKESK. With 1 base removed from V and 4 bases from J, the gap between germline ends came to 7 bases. The CDR3 is CASSQAAGYGYTF. The DNA of the CDR3 is TGTGCCAGCAGCCAAGCAGCGGGCTATGGCTACACCTTC.

The genes are TRBV30 and TRBJ2-2; D is ambiguous. Trimming pared 0 bases from V and 6 bases from J, leaving 8 bases between. This CDR3 has 13 residues. The germline V gene has CDR1 GTSNPN and CDR2 SVGIG (reference sequence). The CDR3 region has the DNA TGTGCCTGGAGTGTACAGTCCCCCGGGGAGCTGTTTTTT. Its protein product is CAWSVQSPGELFF.

V and J are TRBV28 and TRBJ2-7; D may be TRBD2 (5 bases). From germline, CDR1 is MDHEN and CDR2 SYDVKM. V lost 2 bases and J 4 bases, leaving 9 bases between the germline ends. The CDR3 has 13 residues. The CDR3 DNA reads TGTGCCAGCAGTTTAACCCCGGGATACGAGCAGTACTTC. Its protein product is CASSLTPGYEQYF.

The chain employs TRBV7-9 and TRBJ1-2; D ambiguous. CDR3 length: 18 residues. The germline V and J ends were trimmed by 0 bases and 0 bases, with 17 bases remaining between them. Germline CDR1 SEHNR, CDR2 FQNEAQ (reference sequence). CDR3 coding DNA: TGTGCCAGCAGCTTAGCCGGTAGTGAAGGGAGGGCTAACTATGGCTACACCTTC. It codes for CASSLAGSEGRANYGYTF.

The chain carries TRBV6-5 and TRBJ2-2; D unclear. CDR1 and CDR2 from the germline V gene are MNHEY and SVGAGI. CDR3 length equals 13 residues. V gave up 0 bases and J gave up 4 bases, with 3 bases separating them. The CDR3 DNA is TGTGCCAGCAGTTACTCCCTCACCGGGGAGCTGTTTTTT. It specifies CASSYSLTGELFF.

In DNA, the CDR3 is TGTGCCAGTAGTACCGAAGCGGCCCAAGAGACCCAGTACTTC. Encoded protein: CASSTEAAQETQYF. This rearrangement joins TRBV19 to TRBJ2-5; tentative D call: TRBD2 (5 bases). Germline V gene lookup returns CDR1 LNHDA and CDR2 SQIVND (reference sequence). The CDR3 runs to 14 residues. The V end was cut by 4 bases, the J end by 1 base, with 10 bases between.

This rearrangement joins TRBV7-2 to TRBJ1-2, with D maybe TRBD1 (6 bases). Trimming took 3 bases from V and 8 from J, leaving 19 bases between them. The CDR3 consists of 15 residues. Germline V CDR1 and CDR2: SGHTA, FQGNSA. CDR3 sequence reads: CASSLHREGVGGYTF. The CDR3 DNA reads as TGTGCCAGCAGCTTGCACAGGGAGGGGGTTGGAGGCTACACCTTC.

In nucleotides, the CDR3 is TGTGCCAGCAGTTCACTAGCGGGGGGGCGCAATGAGCAGTTCTTC. The encoded protein is CASSSLAGGRNEQFF. V and J are TRBV28 and TRBJ2-1; 13 nucleotides align to TRBD2. CDR1 and CDR2 from the germline V gene are MDHEN and SYDVKM. This CDR3 comprises 15 residues. The J segment lost 6 bases and the V segment lost 4 bases, leaving 3 bases of the junction unmatched.

Only one count was recorded for this clone. This chain uses TRBV7-2 with TRBJ2-3, with 10 bases aligning to TRBD2. Germline CDR1 is SGHTA and CDR2 is FQGNSA. The CDR3 loop spans 15 amino acids. V was clipped by 2 bases and J by 7 bases; unmatched bases: 6. As DNA, the CDR3 is TGTGCCAGCAGCTTATACCTAGCGGGGGCGAATACGCAGTATTTT. Translating gives CASSLYLAGANTQYF.

The chain links TRBV5-1 to TRBJ2-6, with a tentative D call TRBD1 (5 bases). The CDR3 is 15 residues long. Germline assignment: CDR1 SGHRS and CDR2 YFSETQ. The V end was cut by 3 bases, the J end by 4 bases, with 11 bases between. The CDR3 spells CASSSSGSGANVLTF. CDR3 sequence (DNA): TGCGCCAGCAGCTCCTCAGGGTCGGGGGCCAACGTCCTGACTTTC.

The chain couples TRBV18 to TRBJ2-6; TRBD2 matches at 7 bases. The length of the CDR3 is 16 residues. J gave up 2 bases and V 0 bases, and 1 base lay outside the gene matches. Germline assignment: CDR1 KGHSH and CDR2 LQKENI. CDR3 sequence: CASSPPGRAGANVLTF. CDR3 sequence (DNA): TGTGCCAGCTCACCACCGGGGAGGGCTGGGGCCAACGTCCTGACTTTC.